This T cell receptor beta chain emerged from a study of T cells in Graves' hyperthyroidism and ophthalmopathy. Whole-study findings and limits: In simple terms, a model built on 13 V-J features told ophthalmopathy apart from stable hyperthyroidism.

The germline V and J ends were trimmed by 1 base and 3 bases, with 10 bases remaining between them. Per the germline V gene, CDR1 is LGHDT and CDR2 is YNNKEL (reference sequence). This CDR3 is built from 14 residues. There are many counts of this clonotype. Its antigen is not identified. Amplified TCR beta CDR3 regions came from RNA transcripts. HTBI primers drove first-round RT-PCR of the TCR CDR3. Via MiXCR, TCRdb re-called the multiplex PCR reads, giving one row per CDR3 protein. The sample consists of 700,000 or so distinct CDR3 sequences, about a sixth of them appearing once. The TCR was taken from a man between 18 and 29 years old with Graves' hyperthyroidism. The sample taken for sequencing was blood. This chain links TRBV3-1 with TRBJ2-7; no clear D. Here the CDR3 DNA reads TGTGCCAGCAGCCAAGGGATGCCGGACTACGAGCAGTACTTC. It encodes CASSQGMPDYEQYF.